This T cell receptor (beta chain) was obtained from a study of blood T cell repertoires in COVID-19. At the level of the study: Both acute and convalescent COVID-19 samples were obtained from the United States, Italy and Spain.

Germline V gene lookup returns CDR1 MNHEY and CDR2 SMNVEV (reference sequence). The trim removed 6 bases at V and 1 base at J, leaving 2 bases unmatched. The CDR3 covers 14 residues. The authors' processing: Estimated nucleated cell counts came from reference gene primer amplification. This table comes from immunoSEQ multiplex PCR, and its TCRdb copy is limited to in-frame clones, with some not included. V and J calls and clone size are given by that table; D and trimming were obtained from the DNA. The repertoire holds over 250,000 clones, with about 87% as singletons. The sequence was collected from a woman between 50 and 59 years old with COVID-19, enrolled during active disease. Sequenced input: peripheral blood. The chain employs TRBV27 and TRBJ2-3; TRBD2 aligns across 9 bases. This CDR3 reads CASRAGGRTDTQYF. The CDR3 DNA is TGTGCCAGCAGGGCGGGAGGGCGCACAGATACGCAGTATTTT.